The clone carrying this T cell receptor beta chain has just one count. Its matching antigen is unknown. The repertoire was sequenced with immunoSEQ multiplex PCR; TCRdb's copy has only in-frame clones and lacks some. The sample has about 60,000 clones, 80% to 95% seen once. This CDR3 contains 15 residues. CDR1 and CDR2 from the germline V gene are SGHVS and FNYEAQ. The trim removed 5 bases at V and 2 bases at J, leaving 9 bases unmatched. The data were taken from a study of OX40 agonist ivuxolimab in advanced cancers. In the study overall: Ivuxolimab doses were 0.01, 0.1, 0.3, 1.5, 3 or 10 mg/kg every 2 weeks. A partial response was reached by three patients: one with hepatocellular carcinoma and two with cutaneous melanoma.

The study, taken as a whole, reports: Some patients who did not respond also had low normalized T-cell clonal expansion.

Patients were excluded for autoimmune disease history or systemic immunosuppression. The sequence was obtained from an adult with an advanced solid tumor such as melanoma, head and neck, liver or kidney cancer. The sequencing here drew on CD4+ or CD8+ T cells sorted from blood, taken in a trial of the OX40 agonist ivuxolimab. The rearrangement uses TRBV7-6 and TRBJ2-7, with 7 positions matching TRBD2. CDR3: CASSGRGGSTYEQYF. CDR3 DNA sequence: TGTGCCAGCAGCGGAAGGGGCGGGAGCACCTACGAGCAGTACTTC.